This T cell receptor (beta chain) was profiled in a study of shared clonotypes between healthy human individuals. The overall study: Plates per donor: three CD4 naive, three CD4 memory, two CD8 naive, one CD8 memory.

Genomic DNA from each subset was divided evenly over several immunoSEQ plates. The repertoire was sequenced with immunoSEQ multiplex PCR; TCRdb's copy has only in-frame clones and lacks some. The profile shows roughly 2,000,000 clones, just over 90% of them singletons. CD8 cells regarded as naive lacked CD45RO, were positively chosen for CCR7, and omitted terminally differentiated effector memory CD45RA+ cells. Healthy HIV-negative adults without recent acute infections or vaccinations served as donors. J was trimmed by 5 bases and V by 5 bases; bases with no gene match: 7. The CDR3 is made up of 15 amino acids. The V gene's germline CDR1 is MNHEY and CDR2 SVGAGI.

The sequence was obtained from a man between 18 and 35 years old in good health. Some clones in this sample may be carry-over from other donors' samples. The sample taken for sequencing was naive CD8+ T cells from PBMCs. V usage is TRBV6-5 and J usage is TRBJ1-5; TRBD1 matches 9 bases. CDR3 in amino acids: CASSPTGGRDQPQHF. As DNA, the CDR3 is TGTGCCAGCAGTCCAACAGGGGGCAGGGATCAGCCCCAGCATTTT.